Listed below are T cell receptor beta chains from one sample, sequenced in a study of regulatory T cells in long-lasting Graves disease. TCRdb independently ran MiXCR on the multiplex PCR reads; one entry per CDR3 protein. This table holds 550,000 to 650,000 distinct CDR3 sequences, about 15% found once. The data also belong to a second study, concerning T cells in Graves' hyperthyroidism and ophthalmopathy.

The sequencing here drew on peripheral blood mononuclear cells (PBMCs), taken at new diagnosis, from a patient treated with antithyroid drugs. The receptors were gathered from a man aged 18 to 29 with Graves disease. The CDR3 runs from the conserved cysteine through the conserved F or W.

TRBV20-1 CSASLGPNNEQFF
TRBV10-3 CAISGSGTDSYEQYF
TRBV12-3/TRBV12-4 CASAPSAGELFF
TRBV11-2 CASSLGGFRETQYF
TRBV20-1 CSARDGQASYEQYF
TRBV28 CASSSQGGEQYF
TRBV20-1 CSATRMAYEQYF
TRBV19 CASSIGTNQPQHF
TRBV28 CASKEPGQIYF
TRBV3-1 CASRQGAIKDTEAFF
TRBV28 CASSLYFGSRAAEQYF
TRBV20-1 CSARDQNSWGLVANEQFF
TRBV2 CASSTGGSNYGHTF
TRBV28 CASREGLARETQYF
TRBV3-1 CASSQGGTGGYTF
TRBV28 CASSLWERPQHF
TRBV6-1 CASSRDGNYNQPQHF
TRBV2 CASSGDIYEQYF
TRBV6-2/TRBV6-3 CASSYSMGGVGQYF
TRBV7-9 CASSFSGMGNNEQFF
TRBV5-1 CASSVRTAHEKLFF
TRBV6-1 CASSRPGTRNYGYTF
TRBV6-1 CASSEVLSRGDEQFF
TRBV2 CASSSPGGSSYNEQFF
TRBV20-1 CSARGSRDGPSGANVLTF
TRBV19 CASLSAGGGNEQFF
TRBV2 CASRDRALYEQYF
TRBV2 CASKGRIGQEKANEKLFF
TRBV20-1 CSATPGTDSQETQYF
TRBV20-1 CSANPGVGRPRLTQHF
TRBV27 CASSWKPGLAGKETQYF
TRBV29-1 CSVYTGGQETQYF
TRBV24-1 CATSDSSGPTDTQYF
TRBV3-1 CASSRGARGSEAFF
TRBV5-1 CASSLGTGATNEKLFF
TRBV2 CASRGQGWASTEAFF
TRBV6-4 CASSDLRGDEQFF
TRBV12-3/TRBV12-4 CASSLMLGYGYTF
TRBV4-1 CASRPTRGTPGRSYNEQFF
TRBV6-1 CASRRDPTRGYEQYF
TRBV6-1 CASSGAEIGNQPQHF
TRBV30 CAAGVGRGAFF
TRBV9 CASSPSQGTNSPLHF
TRBV20-1 CSAGGGTGDEKLFF
TRBV6-1 CASSGPRGAYNEQFF
TRBV7-9 CASSFIGRGGYNEQFF
TRBV4-2 CASSQVTGNQETQYF
TRBV12-3/TRBV12-4 CASNRGVDNEQFF
TRBV6-1 CASRRDLQETQYF
TRBV12-3/TRBV12-4 CASSPRQAYGYTEAFF
TRBV20-1 CSPRGSETQYF
TRBV30 CAGWAGGTEAFF
TRBV6-1 CASSVGPKSYEQYF
TRBV3-1 CASSQEQGRRNEKLFF
TRBV3-1 CASTQGTGPYEQFF
TRBV6-1 CASSEDLGVGNSPLHF
TRBV20-1 CSATAGVGGNEQFF